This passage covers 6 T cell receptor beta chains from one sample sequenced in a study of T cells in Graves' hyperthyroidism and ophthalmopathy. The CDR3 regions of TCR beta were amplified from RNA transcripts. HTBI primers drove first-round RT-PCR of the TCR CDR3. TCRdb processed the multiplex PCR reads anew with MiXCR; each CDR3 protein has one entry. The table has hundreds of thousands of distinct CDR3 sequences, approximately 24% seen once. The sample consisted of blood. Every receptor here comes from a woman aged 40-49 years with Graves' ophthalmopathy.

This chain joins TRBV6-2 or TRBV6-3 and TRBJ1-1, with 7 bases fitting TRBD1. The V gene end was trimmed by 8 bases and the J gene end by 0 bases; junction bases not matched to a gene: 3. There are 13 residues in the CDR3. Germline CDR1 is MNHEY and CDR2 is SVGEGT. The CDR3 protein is CASGDRLNTEAFF. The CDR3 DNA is TGTGCCAGCGGGGACAGATTGAACACTGAAGCTTTCTTT.

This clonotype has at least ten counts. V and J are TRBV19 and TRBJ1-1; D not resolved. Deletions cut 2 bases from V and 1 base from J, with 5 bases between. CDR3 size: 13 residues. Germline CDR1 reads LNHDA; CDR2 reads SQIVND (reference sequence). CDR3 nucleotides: TGTGCCAGTAGTATAACAGAGAACACTGAAGCTTTCTTT. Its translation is CASSITENTEAFF.

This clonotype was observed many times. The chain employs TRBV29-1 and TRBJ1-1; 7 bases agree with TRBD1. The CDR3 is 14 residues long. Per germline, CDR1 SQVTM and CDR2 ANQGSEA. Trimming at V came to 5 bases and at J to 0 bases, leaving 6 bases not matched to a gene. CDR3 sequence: CSVKSGTVNTEAFF. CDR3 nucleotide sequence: TGCAGCGTTAAGTCAGGGACAGTGAACACTGAAGCTTTCTTT.

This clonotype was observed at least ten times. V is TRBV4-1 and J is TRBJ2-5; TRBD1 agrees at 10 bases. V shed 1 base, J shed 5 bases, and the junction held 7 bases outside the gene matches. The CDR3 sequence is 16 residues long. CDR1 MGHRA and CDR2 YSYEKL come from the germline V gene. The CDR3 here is CASSQGDRGPQETQYF. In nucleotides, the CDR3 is TGCGCCAGCAGCCAAGGGGACAGGGGCCCTCAGGAGACCCAGTACTTC.

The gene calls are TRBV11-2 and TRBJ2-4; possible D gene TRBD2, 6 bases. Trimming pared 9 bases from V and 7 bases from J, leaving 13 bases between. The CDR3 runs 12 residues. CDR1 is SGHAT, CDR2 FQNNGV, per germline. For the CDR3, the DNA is TGTGCCAGTGGCACTGGGACTAACATTCAGTACTTC. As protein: CASGTGTNIQYF. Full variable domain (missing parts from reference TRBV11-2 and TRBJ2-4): EAGVAQSPRYKIIEKRQSVAFWCNPISGHATLYWYQQILGQGPKLLIQFQNNGVVDDSQLPKDRFSAERLKGVDSTLKIQPAKLEDSAVYLCASGTGTNIQYFGAGTRLSVL.

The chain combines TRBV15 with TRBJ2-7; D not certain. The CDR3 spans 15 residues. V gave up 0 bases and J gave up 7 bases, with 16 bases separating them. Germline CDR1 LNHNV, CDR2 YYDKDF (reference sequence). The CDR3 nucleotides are TGTGCCACCAGCAGAGATCCGGGCCCCGGGCGAGAGCAGTACTTC. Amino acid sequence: CATSRDPGPGREQYF. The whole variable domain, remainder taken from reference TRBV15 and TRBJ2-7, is DAMVIQNPRYQVTQFGKPVTLSCSQTLNHNVMYWYQQKSSQAPKLLFHYYDKDFNNEADTPDNFQSRRPNTSFCFLDIRSPGLGDTAMYLCATSRDPGPGREQYFGPGTRLTVT.